The 18 T cell receptor beta chains presented below share a single source sample, sequenced in a study of cytomegalovirus exposure and HLA in healthy donors. Primers included in the PCR were 60 Vbeta and 13 Jbeta primers. TCRdb's table, derived via immunoSEQ multiplex PCR, lists solely in-frame clones and lacks some. The repertoire includes around 130,000 clones, around three quarters of them detected once, and 5% to 6.5% sits in the top ten. The source material was PBMCs. The receptors come from a man aged 25-45 years in good health and CMV-seronegative.

CDR3 protein: CASSLSDRDGEAFF. CDR3 DNA: TGTGCCAGCAGCTTGTCTGACAGGGACGGTGAAGCTTTCTTT. The rearrangement links TRBV5-4 to TRBJ1-1, with 7 bases identical to TRBD1. The trim removed 1 base at V and 7 bases at J, leaving 7 bases unmatched. This CDR3 has 14 amino acids. Germline V lookup: CDR1 SGHNT, CDR2 YYREEE (reference sequence). Full variable domain (outside the CDR3, taken from reference TRBV5-4 and TRBJ1-1): ETGVTQSPTHLIKTRGQQVTLRCSSQSGHNTVSWYQQALGQGPQFIFQYYREEENGRGNFPPRFSGLQFPNYSSELNVNALELDDSALYLCASSLSDRDGEAFFGQGTRLTVV.

The J gene is TRBJ1-2, the V gene TRBV5-6; D is undetermined. The length of the CDR3 is 13 residues. Looked up from germline, CDR1 is SGHDT and CDR2 is YYEEEE. V lost 2 bases and J 2 bases, leaving 7 bases between the germline ends. The CDR3 here is CASSFGRNYGYTF. The CDR3, as DNA: TGTGCCAGCAGCTTCGGGAGGAACTATGGCTACACCTTC.

This chain connects TRBV28 to TRBJ2-3, with 14 nucleotides matching TRBD2. V trimming: 3 bases; J trimming: 3 bases; junction bases outside the gene matches: 8. This CDR3 spans 18 amino acids. Looked up from germline, CDR1 is MDHEN and CDR2 is SYDVKM. The CDR3: CASSFLGLAGEATDTQYF. The CDR3, as DNA: TGTGCCAGCAGTTTCTTGGGACTAGCGGGAGAAGCGACAGATACGCAGTATTTT. The variable domain in full, with the rest retrieved from reference TRBV28 and TRBJ2-3, is DVKVTQSSRYLVKRTGEKVFLECVQDMDHENMFWYRQDPGLGLRLIYFSYDVKMKEKGDIPEGYSVSREKKERFSLILESASTNQTSMYLCASSFLGLAGEATDTQYFGPGTRLTVL.

This clone was picked up a small number of times. The J gene is TRBJ2-5, the V gene TRBV10-3; 9 nucleotides match TRBD2. Germline CDR1 and CDR2: ENHRY and SYGVKD. The junction had 6 bases not matched to a gene; V was cut back by 2 bases and J by 2 bases. CDR3 length: 16 amino acids. Here the CDR3 DNA reads TGTGCCATCAGTGAGATCGAGCGGGAGGTACAAGAGACCCAGTACTTC. Its protein is CAISEIEREVQETQYF.

CDR3 region: CASSPPPQGSAIQPQHF. CDR3 DNA sequence: TGTGCCAGCAGCCCCCCCCCTCAGGGCTCAGCCATTCAGCCCCAGCATTTT. The chain is built from TRBV7-6 and TRBJ1-5; a possible D gene is TRBD1 (5 bases). V was cut by 5 bases and J by 6 bases, with 23 bases left in between. CDR1 and CDR2 from the germline V gene are SGHVS and FNYEAQ. The CDR3 has 17 residues.

This clone appeared a single time. This chain connects TRBV19 to TRBJ1-2, with TRBD1 matching over 8 bases. CDR3 size: 13 residues. Germline values: CDR1 LNHDA, CDR2 SQIVND (reference sequence). Unmatched junction bases numbered 7, after V lost 6 bases and J lost 7 bases. CDR3 DNA: TGTGCCAGTAGGGACAGGGCCTCGGGTGGCTACACCTTC. This codes for CASRDRASGGYTF.

CDR3 nucleotide sequence: TGTGCCAGCAGCGACACCGGGACAGGGGGGGACTATGGCTACACCTTC. The encoded protein is CASSDTGTGGDYGYTF. The rearrangement links TRBV7-9 to TRBJ1-2, with TRBD1 matching 11 bases. J was trimmed by 3 bases and V by 5 bases; bases with no gene match: 8. Germline V lookup: CDR1 SEHNR, CDR2 FQNEAQ (reference sequence). The CDR3 spans 16 residues.

The CDR3 DNA sequence: TGTGCCAGTGTCAGGACAGACTCAAACACCGGGGAGCTGTTTTTT. It specifies CASVRTDSNTGELFF. The chain combines TRBV6-6 with TRBJ2-2, with D maybe TRBD1 (6 bases). The germline gives CDR1 MNHNY, CDR2 SVGAGI (reference sequence). Trimming shortened V by 9 bases and J by 2 bases, and 16 bases separated the two germline ends. CDR3 length: 15 residues.

This clone was recorded a few times. V and J are TRBV7-9 and TRBJ1-4; 10 positions agree with TRBD1. Trimming cost V 1 base and J 7 bases; bases outside gene matches: 0. Germline V gene sequence: CDR1 SEHNR, CDR2 FQNEAQ (reference sequence). The CDR3 totals 14 residues. The chain's CDR3 is CASSLGTGGEKLFF. DNA of the CDR3: TGTGCCAGCAGCTTAGGGACAGGGGGTGAAAAACTGTTTTTT. The complete variable domain, with remaining parts taken from reference TRBV7-9 and TRBJ1-4, reads DTGVSQNPRHKITKRGQNVTFRCDPISEHNRLYWYRQTLGQGPEFLTYFQNEAQLEKSRLLSDRFSAERPKGSFSTLEIQRTEQGDSAMYLCASSLGTGGEKLFFGSGTQLSVL.

The chain has TRBV18 and TRBJ2-5, with TRBD1 identical over 9 bases. J gave up 3 bases and V 6 bases, and 5 bases lay outside the gene matches. CDR1 and CDR2 (germline): KGHSH, LQKENI. The CDR3 spans 14 residues. CDR3: CASSGRQGEETQYF. The DNA of the CDR3 is TGTGCCAGCTCCGGAAGACAGGGGGAAGAGACCCAGTACTTC.

This chain uses TRBV6-5 with TRBJ1-1; 8 nucleotides line up with TRBD1. CDR1 and CDR2 (germline): MNHEY, SVGAGI. This CDR3 region has 15 residues. The V segment lost 6 bases and the J segment 3 bases; nucleotides outside the gene matches: 9. CDR3 DNA sequence: TGTGCCAGCAGATTTCCGGGACAGGCGCACACTGAAGCTTTCTTT. Amino acid sequence: CASRFPGQAHTEAFF.

The rearrangement joins TRBV4-3 to TRBJ2-7; TRBD1 matches at 8 bases. The J segment lost 4 bases and the V segment lost 0 bases, leaving 8 bases of the junction unmatched. Germline-derived CDR1 and CDR2 are LGHNA and YSLEER. The CDR3 covers 16 residues. CDR3 residues: CASSQESDRGRYEQYF. CDR3 nucleotides: TGCGCCAGCAGCCAAGAAAGCGACAGGGGACGATACGAGCAGTACTTC.

Ten or more counts support this clone. The V gene is TRBV9, the J gene TRBJ2-1; D is possibly TRBD2 (7 bases). Deletions cut 0 bases from V and 5 bases from J, with 12 bases between. The CDR3 totals 15 residues. The germline CDR1 and CDR2 sequences are SGDLS and YYNGEE. CDR3 in DNA: TGTGCCAGCAGCGTAGATGGGGGGGCTAACAATGAGCAGTTCTTC. Its translation: CASSVDGGANNEQFF. The entire variable domain, with the rest obtained from reference TRBV9 and TRBJ2-1, is as follows: DSGVTQTPKHLITATGQRVTLRCSPRSGDLSVYWYQQSLDQGLQFLIQYYNGEERAKGNILERFSAQQFPDLHSELNLSSLELGDSALYFCASSVDGGANNEQFFGPGTRLTVL.

This clone was observed a handful of times. V and J are TRBV9 and TRBJ2-3, with 8 bases that match TRBD1. Germline V gene sequence: CDR1 SGDLS, CDR2 YYNGEE. The CDR3 totals 16 residues. J lost 1 base, V lost 4 bases, and 8 bases had no gene match. The CDR3 region has the DNA TGTGCCAGCAGCCCGACAGGACAGGGCGGCACAGATACGCAGTATTTT. Translation: CASSPTGQGGTDTQYF.

This clone was seen more than once but under ten times. The V and J genes are TRBV7-9 and TRBJ2-2; 7 nucleotides align to TRBD2. From germline, CDR1 is SEHNR and CDR2 FQNEAQ (reference sequence). Unmatched junction bases numbered 6, after V lost 4 bases and J lost 4 bases. This CDR3 is built from 15 residues. Written as DNA, the CDR3 is TGTGCCAGCAGCTCCCCTAGCGGCCGCACCGGGGAGCTGTTTTTT. Translating it yields CASSSPSGRTGELFF.

This rearrangement joins TRBV5-8 to TRBJ2-7; 12 nucleotides align to TRBD2. Unmatched junction bases numbered 5, after V lost 0 bases and J lost 4 bases. Per germline, CDR1 SGHTS and CDR2 YDEGEE. The CDR3 extends over 16 amino acids. The CDR3 nucleotides read TGTGCCAGCAGCTTGGGGACTAGCGGGAAACAGTACGAGCAGTACTTC. This encodes CASSLGTSGKQYEQYF.

This clone was observed a few times. The V gene is TRBV19, the J gene TRBJ1-5; 10 bases are a match to TRBD1. The CDR3 is 15 amino acids. Trimming at V came to 7 bases and at J to 2 bases, leaving 5 bases not matched to a gene. Germline assignment: CDR1 LNHDA and CDR2 SQIVND (reference sequence). The CDR3 here is CASTPGTGGNQPQHF. CDR3 in DNA: TGTGCCAGTACTCCCGGGACAGGGGGCAATCAGCCCCAGCATTTT. Complete variable domain (other parts from reference TRBV19 and TRBJ1-5): DGGITQSPKYLFRKEGQNVTLSCEQNLNHDAMYWYRQDPGQGLRLIYYSQIVNDFQKGDIAEGYSVSREKKESFPLTVTSAQKNPTAFYLCASTPGTGGNQPQHFGDGTRLSIL.

The chain links TRBV25-1 to TRBJ1-6; D may be TRBD1 (6 bases). Per the germline V gene, CDR1 is MGHDK and CDR2 is SYGVNS. Trimming cost V 3 bases and J 10 bases, with 16 bases left between them. The CDR3 loop spans 15 amino acids. CDR3 DNA: TGTGCCAGCAGTGACCCGAACAGGGTCGCCTCACCCCTCCACTTT. Translated: CASSDPNRVASPLHF.